The sequence of this TCR beta chain was determined in a study of blood T cell repertoires in COVID-19 (dated by TCRdb to between 2020 and 2021). General notes on the study: Samples covering the acute and convalescent phases of COVID-19 were provided by collaborators in the United States, Italy and Spain. Where available, HLA class I and class II types were obtained from metadata supplied by the sample provider rather than from assay-based typing. Samples came from the ongoing ImmuneRACE study (first 160 participants) plus 1,254 subjects from 6 global collaborators. Subjects who had been exposed to COVID-19, were actively infected with it, or had recovered from it provided the deeply sampled blood TCRbeta repertoires that made up the dataset. The repertoires were released in a freely available public database intended as a resource for research on the immune response to SARS-CoV-2. Sample metadata almost always included a de-identified subject ID, COVID-19 status, age in years and sex. The prospective study material was composed of cDNA or gDNA derived from T cells, B-cell-depleted T cells, or PBMCs.

To note about this clone: Its specific antigen is unknown. Base-call qualities are not available, and no considerably larger clone is one nucleotide away.

TCRbeta CDR3 regions were amplified from genomic DNA using the immunoSEQ Assay, a bias-controlled multiplex PCR. As for the original processing: Nucleated cell counts per sample were estimated from amplification of reference gene primers within the assay. To quantify the absolute abundance of each unique TCRbeta CDR3 rearrangement, sequence reads were collapsed and filtered. Productive Simpson clonality was computed per sample as the square root of Simpson's diversity index over productive rearrangements. What TCRdb holds here is the immuneACCESS table cut down to in-frame rearrangements. Part of the clones is not present; checked against another copy, under half of the missing clones reflect an unresolved V gene, and the others are unexplained. That table supplies the V and J calls and clone size; D and trimming were determined from the DNA. The sample data list 280,000 or so clones, and 85% of these were observed just once. The leading ten clones occupy around 2.3% of the sample.

The germline V gene provides CDR1 KGHSH and CDR2 LQKENI. Spanning cysteine to phenylalanine, the CDR3 consists of 15 amino acids. The retained sequence is limited to the CDR3, 45 bases, with the frame set at the first base. V lost 2 bases and J lost 4 bases, and the count of bases not matched to a germline gene is 4. Participants in the prospective study were aged roughly 18 to 89 years, lived in more than 20 United States geographic areas, and enrolled through a virtual design. Cohort assignment in the prospective study relied on participant-reported clinical history from a screening survey and a study questionnaire. For ImmuneRACE Cohort 3, a participant was defined as recovered based on two consecutive negative NP/OP PCR tests, clearance by a healthcare professional, or resolution of symptoms. In the prospective study, mobile phlebotomists collected whole blood, serum and a nasopharyngeal or oropharyngeal swab from each participant. Prospective study participants could optionally give additional blood draws and questionnaires over an approximately two-month period. Blood samples from the prospective study were shipped frozen or at room temperature prior to DNA extraction.

What the authors observed across the whole study: How much clinical and demographic metadata was included differed by source and by participant, and the metadata was provided uncurated.

This TCR came from a woman aged 45 to 65 who had recovered from COVID-19. Sequenced: PBMCs or T cells enriched from blood (not recorded which). Here the chain combines TRBV18 and TRBJ2-4, with TRBD2 matching 8 junction bases. The DNA sequence is given as TGTGCCAGCTCACCAGACGGGGGGGTGAAAAACATTCAGTACTTC. Its protein product is CASSPDGGVKNIQYF.